This TCR beta chain was obtained from a study of vaccination and CD4 T cells after COVID-19. General study results and limits: A median of around 86% of reactive clones, in convalescent patients, became evident only post-vaccination.

Cultured CD4+ T-cell DNA underwent Oncomine TCR Beta short-read sequencing. TCRdb re-called the PCR reads with MiXCR, one entry per CDR3 protein. The data contain about 20,000 distinct CDR3 sequences, approximately 42% of them singletons. As to this clonotype: Its specificity is unknown.

The CDR3 totals 17 residues. Described treatment: roughly 10-day PBMC culture with coronavirus spike peptide pools or control peptides (ViraFEST assay). The absence of any prior SARS-CoV-2 infection in healthy vaccine recipients was confirmed by nucleocapsid antibody tests that came back negative both before and after vaccination. Around 2 million PBMCs per well were cultured with 7.5 to 10 IU/ml IL-2 and approximately 10 ug/ml peptide pools. The sample in question was CD4+ T cells from blood, cultured in vitro, obtained before SARS-CoV-2 vaccination. The genes are TRBV21-1 and TRBJ1-5; TRBD1 is the table's D call and was not checked against the DNA. TRBV21-1 is marked as a pseudogene. The clonotype was recovered from a human donor who received a COVID-19 vaccine. The CDR3 region is CASSKDPGQKSNQPQHF. The CDR3 DNA reads TGTGCCAGCAGCAAAGATCCGGGACAGAAATCCAATCAGCCCCAGCATTTT.